The clone carrying this T cell receptor (beta chain) was recorded at least ten times. This sample is drawn from a study of T cells after yellow fever vaccination. The germline CDR1 and CDR2 sequences are SGHNT and YENEEA. The ends were cut back, 0 bases at V and 3 bases at J, with 8 bases in the middle. The CDR3 sequence is 14 residues long. MiXCR, run by TCRdb on the 5' RACE reads, gives a single entry per CDR3 protein. This table holds about 320,000 distinct CDR3 sequences, about 10% found once. The V and J genes are TRBV11-3 and TRBJ1-1; D might be TRBD1 (6 bases). This receptor was obtained from a man aged 18 to 30 who received the YFV17D yellow fever vaccine. The input for sequencing was CD4+ T cells sorted from PBMCs, taken 45 days after the yellow fever booster vaccination. CDR3 protein: CASSLEGGDTEAFF. In nucleotides, the CDR3 is TGTGCCAGCAGCTTAGAAGGGGGGGACACTGAAGCTTTCTTT.